This T cell receptor beta chain was recovered during a study of blood T cells in healthy people across ages. The V gene's germline CDR1 is DFQATT and CDR2 SNEGSKA (reference sequence). This CDR3 is 16 amino acids long. V lost 2 bases to trimming and J lost 5 bases; unmatched junction nucleotides: 13. Alongside a J-beta primer mix, a sample-barcoded 5' primer served in a second PCR lasting about 6 to 12 cycles. TCRdb analysed the 5' RACE reads with MiXCR anew, one entry per CDR3 protein. The sample lists about 970,000 distinct CDR3 sequences, roughly half seen once, with 20% to 25% in the top ten. The chain recombines TRBV20-1 with TRBJ2-7, with 9 bases aligning to TRBD1. The sample taken for sequencing was blood. The TCR comes from a woman in her fifties or sixties in good health. This CDR3 reads CSARNEARQGVDEQYF. In DNA form, the CDR3 reads TGCAGTGCTAGAAATGAGGCTCGACAGGGGGTCGACGAGCAGTACTTC.